This T cell receptor beta chain was identified in a study of shared clonotypes between healthy human individuals. As for the study in general: Contributing individuals were a couple of females and three males aged 18 to 49. Findings and limits, study-wide: Approximately 5.3% was the fraction of naive CD4 clonotypes found shared across several donors. Relative to memory subsets, naive subsets generally showed larger estimated richness. Lower generation probabilities were found for non-shared clonotypes than for those shared by all four donors.

Regarding this clone: Its antigen is unknown.

Produced via immunoSEQ multiplex PCR; TCRdb's table is partial and in-frame only. Of approximately 2.5 million clones in the sample, 93% were seen once. The CDR3 covers 13 residues. The ends were cut back, 6 bases at V and 3 bases at J, with 12 bases in the middle. CDR1 and CDR2 from the germline V gene are WNHNN and SYGVQD (reference sequence). The chain couples TRBV10-1 to TRBJ2-7; TRBD2 is a possible D gene (5 bases). The origin of this receptor is a man aged 18 to 30 in good health. Some clones in this sample may be carry-over from other donors' samples. The source material was naive CD4+ T cells from PBMCs. The subset here: CD45RA+ positively selected. Here the CDR3 DNA reads TGCGCCAGCAGGCTGAGGGTGAGCTACGAGCAGTACTTC. This sequence encodes CASRLRVSYEQYF.